Listed below are T cell receptor beta chains from one sample, sequenced in a study of shared clonotypes between healthy human individuals. Assay: immunoSEQ multiplex PCR; the TCRdb copy retains only in-frame clones and omits some. The sample holds some 1 million clones; about 74% are singletons and the top ten take over 1.3%. Sample: memory CD4+ T cells sorted from blood. The receptors were sampled from a man younger than 30 in good health. Both conserved end residues are part of each CDR3. A clone size is listed for some rows: how often the clone was seen (once, few, many), or a class if it is expanded.

size: .; V: TRBV30; J: TRBJ2-7; CDR3: CAWSAGPGSEQYF
size: .; V: TRBV7-8; J: TRBJ1-1; CDR3: CASSLAAGGSRAFF
size: .; V: TRBV15; J: TRBJ1-4; CDR3: CATSRDRGVGEKLFF
size: few; V: TRBV19; J: TRBJ1-1; CDR3: CASSIAANTEAFF
size: .; V: TRBV5-4; J: TRBJ2-1; CDR3: CASSLGGADPNEQFF
size: .; V: TRBV4-1; J: TRBJ1-6; CDR3: CASSPQGGLKSPLHF
size: once; V: TRBV11-2; J: TRBJ1-4; CDR3: CASSLGEKKLFF
size: .; V: TRBV5-6; J: TRBJ2-3; CDR3: CASSLAYLTSTDTQYF
size: .; V: TRBV19; J: TRBJ2-7; CDR3: CASSLTSGGAYEQYF
size: .; V: TRBV18; J: TRBJ1-1; CDR3: CASSPGILVTEAFF
size: .; V: TRBV7-2; J: TRBJ2-7; CDR3: CASSLVQGGKQYF
size: .; V: TRBV7-2; J: TRBJ2-1; CDR3: CASTLNTGKNEQFF
size: .; V: TRBV6-6; J: TRBJ1-3; CDR3: CASSPHDRGYGNTIYF
size: .; V: TRBV5-6; J: TRBJ1-2; CDR3: CASSLEGRWGGLANGYTF
size: .; V: TRBV4-1; J: TRBJ2-7; CDR3: CASSQERGLSYEQYF
size: .; V: TRBV6-6; J: TRBJ2-7; CDR3: CASSGGTRNYEQYF
size: few; V: TRBV2; J: TRBJ1-3; CDR3: CASSERQGSGNTIYF
size: .; V: TRBV19; J: TRBJ2-7; CDR3: CASSPTGVHEQYF
size: .; V: TRBV5-1; J: TRBJ2-2; CDR3: CASSLSGGASTGELFF
size: .; V: TRBV6-4; J: TRBJ1-5; CDR3: CASSEGNNQPQHF
size: .; V: TRBV28; J: TRBJ1-1; CDR3: CASRPGQGTEAFF
size: .; V: TRBV5-1; J: TRBJ2-2; CDR3: CASSLDYATGELFF
size: .; V: TRBV11-3; J: TRBJ2-1; CDR3: CASSFDSSYNEQFF
size: once; V: TRBV6-5; J: TRBJ2-7; CDR3: CASRSVGNEQYF